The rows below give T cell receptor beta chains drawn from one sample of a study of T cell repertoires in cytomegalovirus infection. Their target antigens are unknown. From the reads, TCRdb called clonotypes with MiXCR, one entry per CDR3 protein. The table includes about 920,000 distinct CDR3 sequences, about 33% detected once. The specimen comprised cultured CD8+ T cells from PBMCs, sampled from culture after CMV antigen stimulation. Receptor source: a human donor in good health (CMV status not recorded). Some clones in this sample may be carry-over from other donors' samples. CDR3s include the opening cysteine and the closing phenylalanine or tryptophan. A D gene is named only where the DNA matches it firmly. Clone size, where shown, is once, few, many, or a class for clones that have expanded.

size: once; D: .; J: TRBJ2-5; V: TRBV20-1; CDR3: CSAHPPPSRKYQETQYF; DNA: TGCAGTGCCCACCCGCCCCCCTCGCGCAAGTACCAAGAGACCCAGTACTTC
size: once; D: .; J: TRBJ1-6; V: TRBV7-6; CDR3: CVSSSAIGSYNSPLHF; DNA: TGTGTCAGCAGCTCGGCAATAGGGTCCTATAATTCACCCCTCCACTTT
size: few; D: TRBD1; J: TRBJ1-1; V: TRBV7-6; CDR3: CASSSKGQGNTEAFF; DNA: TGTGCCAGCAGCAGCAAAGGACAGGGGAACACTGAAGCTTTCTTT
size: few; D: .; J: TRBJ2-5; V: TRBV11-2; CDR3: CASSLYGSEGETQYF; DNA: TGTGCCAGCAGCTTATACGGTTCTGAGGGCGAGACCCAGTACTTC
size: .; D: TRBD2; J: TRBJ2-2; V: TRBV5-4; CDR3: CASSLKRENTGELFF; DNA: TGTGCCAGCAGCTTGAAGCGGGAGAACACCGGGGAGCTGTTTTTT
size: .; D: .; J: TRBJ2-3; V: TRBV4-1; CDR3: CASSQGDSDTQYF; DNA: TGCGCCAGCAGCCAAGGGGATTCAGATACGCAGTATTTT
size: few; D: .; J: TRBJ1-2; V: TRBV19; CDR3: CASSIEDSSYGYTF; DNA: TGTGCCAGTAGTATCGAAGACAGTAGCTATGGCTACACCTTC
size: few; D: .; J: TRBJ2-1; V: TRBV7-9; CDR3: CASVRVDNEQFF; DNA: TGTGCCAGCGTGAGGGTGGACAATGAGCAGTTCTTC
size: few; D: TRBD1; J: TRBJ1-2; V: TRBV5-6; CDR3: CASSYRGRGYTF; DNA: TGTGCCAGCAGTTACAGGGGGAGAGGCTACACCTTC
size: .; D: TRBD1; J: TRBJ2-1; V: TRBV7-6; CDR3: CASSMTGQGLYNEQFF; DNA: TGTGCCAGCAGCATGACCGGACAGGGACTCTACAATGAGCAGTTCTTC
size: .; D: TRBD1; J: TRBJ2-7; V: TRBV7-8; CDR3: CASSLEGTAPGYEQYF; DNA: TGTGCCAGCAGCTTAGAAGGGACAGCCCCGGGGTACGAGCAGTACTTC
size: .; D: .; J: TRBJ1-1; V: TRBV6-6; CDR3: CASSYQGEAFF; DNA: TGTGCCAGCAGTTATCAGGGGGAAGCTTTCTTT
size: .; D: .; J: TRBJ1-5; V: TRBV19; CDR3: CASSIVEVIGNQPQHF; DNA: TGTGCCAGTAGTATAGTAGAAGTAATTGGCAATCAGCCCCAGCATTTT
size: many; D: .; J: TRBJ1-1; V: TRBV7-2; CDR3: CASSLGARGGTEAFF; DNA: TGTGCCAGCAGCTTAGGCGCCAGGGGTGGGACTGAAGCTTTCTTT
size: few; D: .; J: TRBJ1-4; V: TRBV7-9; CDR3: CASSGRKGYDEKLFF; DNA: TGTGCCAGCAGCGGCCGAAAAGGATATGATGAAAAACTGTTTTTT
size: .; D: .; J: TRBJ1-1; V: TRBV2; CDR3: CASRGPRNTEAFF; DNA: TGTGCCAGCAGGGGACCGAGGAACACTGAAGCTTTCTTT
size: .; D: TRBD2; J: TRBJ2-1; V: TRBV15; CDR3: CATSTRLAGGLSSYNEQFF; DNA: TGTGCCACCAGCACTAGACTAGCGGGGGGGCTCAGCTCCTACAATGAGCAGTTCTTC
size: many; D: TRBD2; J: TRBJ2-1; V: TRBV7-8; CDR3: CASSGTSESYNEQFF; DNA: TGTGCCAGCAGCGGGACTAGCGAGTCCTACAATGAGCAGTTCTTC
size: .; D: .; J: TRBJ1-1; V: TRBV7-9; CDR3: CASSPSWGSTEAFF; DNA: TGTGCCAGCAGCCCCTCCTGGGGGAGCACTGAAGCTTTCTTT
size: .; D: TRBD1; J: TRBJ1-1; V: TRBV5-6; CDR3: CASRFTGENTEAFF; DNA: TGTGCCAGCAGATTTACAGGGGAGAACACTGAAGCTTTCTTT
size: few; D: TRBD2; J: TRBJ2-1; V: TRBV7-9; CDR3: CASSFRTSGALSGNEQFF; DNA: TGTGCCAGCAGCTTTCGGACTAGCGGGGCCCTTTCGGGCAATGAGCAGTTCTTC
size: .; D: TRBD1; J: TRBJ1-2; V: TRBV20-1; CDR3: CSARSTGQDSFGYTF; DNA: TGCAGTGCTAGATCAACGGGACAGGACTCCTTTGGCTACACCTTC
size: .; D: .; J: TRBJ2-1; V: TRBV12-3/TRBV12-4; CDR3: CASSFAPTEPNEQFF; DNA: TGTGCCAGCAGTTTCGCACCGACCGAACCGAATGAGCAGTTCTTC
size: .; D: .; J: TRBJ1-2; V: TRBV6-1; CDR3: CASSDTGYGYTF; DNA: TGTGCCAGCAGTGACACAGGCTATGGCTACACCTTC
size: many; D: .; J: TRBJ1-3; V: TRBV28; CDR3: CASRRGMGNTIYF; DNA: TGTGCCAGCCGGCGGGGGATGGGAAACACCATATATTTT
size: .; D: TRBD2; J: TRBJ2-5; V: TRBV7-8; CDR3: CASSRSGAETQYF; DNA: TGTGCCAGCAGCAGAAGCGGGGCAGAGACCCAGTACTTC
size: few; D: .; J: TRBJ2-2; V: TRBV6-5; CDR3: CASSPGQYTGELFF; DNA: TGTGCCAGCAGCCCCGGGCAGTACACCGGGGAGCTGTTTTTT
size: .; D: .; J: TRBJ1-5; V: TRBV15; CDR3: CATSNRREGQHF; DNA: TGTGCCACCAGCAATCGCAGGGAGGGCCAGCATTTT
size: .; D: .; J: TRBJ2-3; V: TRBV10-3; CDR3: CAIAPMGGSATDTQYF; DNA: TGTGCCATCGCCCCAATGGGGGGCTCGGCCACAGATACGCAGTATTTT
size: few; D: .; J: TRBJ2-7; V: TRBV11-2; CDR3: CASSINTHGYEQYF; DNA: TGTGCCAGCAGCATAAACACACATGGCTACGAGCAGTACTTC
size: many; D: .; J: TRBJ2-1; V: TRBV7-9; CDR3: CASSLSFYPFGNEQFF; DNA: TGTGCCAGCAGCTTATCCTTCTACCCCTTCGGCAATGAGCAGTTCTTC
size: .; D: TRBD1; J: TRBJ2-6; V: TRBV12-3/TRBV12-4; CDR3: CASSLTGIGANVLTF; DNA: TGTGCCAGCAGTTTGACAGGGATAGGGGCCAACGTCCTGACTTTC
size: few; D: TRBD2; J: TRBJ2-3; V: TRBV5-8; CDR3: CASSSGTTASTDTQYF; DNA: TGTGCCAGCAGCTCCGGGACTACAGCTAGCACAGATACGCAGTATTTT
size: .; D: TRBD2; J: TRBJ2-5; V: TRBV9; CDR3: CASSSSGDHQETQYF; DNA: TGTGCCAGCAGCTCTAGCGGGGACCACCAAGAGACCCAGTACTTC
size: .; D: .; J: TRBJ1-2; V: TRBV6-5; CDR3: CASSNSGVYGYTF; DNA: TGTGCCAGCAGTAATAGCGGGGTTTATGGCTACACCTTC
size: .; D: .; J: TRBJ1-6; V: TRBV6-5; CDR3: CASSYSEDRYSPLHF; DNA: TGTGCCAGCAGTTACTCCGAGGACAGATATTCACCCCTCCACTTT
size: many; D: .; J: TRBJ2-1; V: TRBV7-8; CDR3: CASSLYVQGIFNEQFF; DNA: TGTGCCAGCAGCTTATACGTGCAGGGGATTTTCAATGAGCAGTTCTTC
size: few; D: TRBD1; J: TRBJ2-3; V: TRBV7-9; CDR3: CASRQPGQGPSDTQYF; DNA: TGTGCCAGCAGACAGCCGGGACAGGGACCATCAGATACGCAGTATTTT
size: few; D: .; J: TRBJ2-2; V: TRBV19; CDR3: CASSWQGTGELFF; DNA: TGTGCCAGTAGCTGGCAGGGAACCGGGGAGCTGTTTTTT
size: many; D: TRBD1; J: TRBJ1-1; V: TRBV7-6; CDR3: CASSLAWDRGTEAFF; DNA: TGTGCCAGCAGCTTAGCGTGGGACAGGGGCACTGAAGCTTTCTTT
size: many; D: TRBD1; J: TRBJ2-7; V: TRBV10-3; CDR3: CAIRGQGIPYEQYF; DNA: TGTGCCATCAGGGGACAGGGAATCCCCTACGAGCAGTACTTC
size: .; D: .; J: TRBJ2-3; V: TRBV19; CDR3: CASSIADGPYPGADTQYF; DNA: TGTGCCAGTAGTATAGCGGACGGCCCGTACCCGGGGGCAGATACGCAGTATTTT
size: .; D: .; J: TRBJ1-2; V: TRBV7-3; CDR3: CASSDPGDSPPPGGYTF; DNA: TGTGCCAGCAGCGACCCCGGGGACTCGCCCCCGCCCGGGGGCTACACCTTC
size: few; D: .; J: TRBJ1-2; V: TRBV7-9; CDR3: CASSGGTPNYGYTF; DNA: TGTGCCAGCAGCGGCGGGACACCTAACTATGGCTACACCTTC
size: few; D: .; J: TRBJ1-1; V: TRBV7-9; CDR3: CASSPWLEAFF; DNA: TGTGCCAGCAGCCCCTGGCTAGAAGCTTTCTTT
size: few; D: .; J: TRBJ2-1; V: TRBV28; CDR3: CASSLVSVVAGAGNEQFF; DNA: TGTGCCAGCAGTTTGGTGTCTGTGGTTGCGGGGGCCGGCAATGAGCAGTTCTTC